This T cell receptor (beta chain) originates from a study of shared clonotypes between healthy human individuals. Study conclusions and caveats: Donor clonotype sharing was expected to depend on sequencing depth. Compared with clonotypes that all four donors shared, non-shared clonotypes had lower generation probabilities.

Of note for this clone: Its antigen is as yet unknown.

V was shortened by 1 base and J by 0 bases, with 12 bases between the two germline ends. The germline CDR1 and CDR2 sequences are LGHNA and YNFKEQ. The CDR3 totals 16 residues. Here immunoSEQ multiplex PCR was the method, and the copy in TCRdb shows in-frame clones only, minus some. This sample has roughly 2.5 million clones; over 85% occur once, and the top ten carry roughly 0.15%. The rearrangement links TRBV4-2 to TRBJ2-5; D not resolved. The specimen was naive CD4+ T cells sorted from blood. As to subset: CD45RA+ positively selected. The receptor comes from a man younger than 35 in good health. The CDR3: CASSQGRRLDQETQYF. The DNA for the CDR3 is TGTGCCAGCAGCCAAGGTCGTCGGTTAGACCAAGAGACCCAGTACTTC.